A single sample gave rise to the 17 T cell receptor beta chains below, sequenced in a study of T-cell reconstitution after alpha-beta-depleted transplantation in children. The library targeted TCRbeta and was prepared with unique molecular identifiers. MiXCR was run by TCRdb on the PCR reads, yielding one entry per CDR3 protein. This sample has 200,000 to 300,000 distinct CDR3 sequences, with 25% found just once. The sample in question was PBMCs, obtained before TCRalphabeta/CD19-depleted stem cell transplant. These receptors all stem from a girl aged 2-10 years with Fanconi anemia, due to receive a stem cell transplant.

Many counts were recorded for this clonotype. The chain uses TRBV20-1 and TRBJ2-6; D may be TRBD1 (5 bases). V was clipped by 2 bases and J by 0 bases, with 8 bases between them. CDR1 and CDR2 from the germline V gene are DFQATT and SNEGSKA (reference sequence). The CDR3 consists of 15 residues. Here the CDR3 DNA reads TGCAGTGCTAGAACCAGGGTCTCTGGGGCCAACGTCCTGACTTTC. Its protein product is CSARTRVSGANVLTF.

This clonotype was detected a few times. This sequence joins TRBV20-1 and TRBJ2-1; possibly TRBD1 for D (6 bases). V was cut by 6 bases and J by 4 bases, with 16 bases left in between. Looked up from germline, CDR1 is DFQATT and CDR2 is SNEGSKA (reference sequence). This CDR3 has 14 amino acids. The CDR3 coding sequence is TGCAGTGCAAACAGGGTAGTGAGTTACAATGAGCAGTTCTTC. Translating it yields CSANRVVSYNEQFF.

This chain links TRBV29-1 with TRBJ2-1; weak D call: TRBD2 (5 bases). Germline V gene data show CDR1 as SQVTM and CDR2 as ANQGSEA. CDR3 size: 14 residues. Trimming took 7 bases from V and 1 from J, leaving 14 bases between them. The CDR3: CSADTLESYNEQFF. The CDR3 bases are TGCAGCGCAGATACACTAGAGTCCTACAATGAGCAGTTCTTC.

The table lists this clonotype with many counts. The chain joins TRBV20-1 to TRBJ2-4; 9 bases are shared with TRBD2. The CDR3 has 13 amino acids. Trimming removed 4 bases from V and 6 bases from J; junction bases left unmatched: 4. Germline lookup yields CDR1 DFQATT and CDR2 SNEGSKA (reference sequence). Here the CDR3 reads CSATSGRRNIQYF. CDR3 in DNA: TGCAGTGCTACGAGCGGGAGGAGAAACATTCAGTACTTC.

This clonotype has just a few counts. The chain carries TRBV6-1 and TRBJ2-7; D is unclear. The CDR3 length is 15 residues. From germline, CDR1 is MNHNS and CDR2 SASEGT. V lost 4 bases to trimming and J lost 7 bases, with 20 bases between them. CDR3: CASSAGPPFYGEQYF. The CDR3 DNA sequence: TGTGCCAGCAGTGCCGGACCACCGTTTTATGGGGAGCAGTACTTC.

The chain carries TRBV29-1 and TRBJ2-1; TRBD1 might be the D (5 bases). Trimming stripped 4 bases from V and 5 bases from J, with 15 bases between. The CDR3 totals 14 residues. From germline, CDR1 is SQVTM and CDR2 ANQGSEA. The CDR3, as DNA: TGCAGCGTTGTAGGTAAGGGGTCCAACAATGAGCAGTTCTTC. Translation: CSVVGKGSNNEQFF.

V is TRBV20-1 and J is TRBJ2-1, with 15 positions matching TRBD2. Germline CDR1 is DFQATT and CDR2 is SNEGSKA (reference sequence). CDR3 length: 15 amino acids. The V and J ends lost 5 bases and 8 bases, in that order; junction bases with no gene match: 7. The CDR3 nucleotides are TGCAGTGCTCGTGGACTAGCGGGAGGGATCCATGAGCAGTTCTTC. This codes for CSARGLAGGIHEQFF.

This clonotype was recorded a few times. This sequence joins TRBV2 and TRBJ2-5; D is unresolved. Germline CDR1 and CDR2: SNHLY and FYNNEI. V dropped 6 bases and J dropped 0 bases, with 11 bases sitting between them. The CDR3 has 14 residues. The CDR3 bases are TGTGCCAGCAGGGCAGGAAAGTACCAAGAGACCCAGTACTTC. Translated: CASRAGKYQETQYF.

This clonotype was recorded at least ten times. The V gene is TRBV5-1, the J gene TRBJ2-1, with 7 bases fitting TRBD2. Germline V gene data show CDR1 as SGHRS and CDR2 as YFSETQ. This CDR3 has 14 amino acids. V shed 2 bases, J shed 4 bases, and the junction held 3 bases outside the gene matches. CDR3 residues: CASSFSGSYNEQFF. The CDR3 DNA sequence: TGCGCCAGCAGCTTTAGCGGGTCTTACAATGAGCAGTTCTTC.

CDR3 nucleotide sequence: TGTGCCAGCAGCTTATTCACCAAAGAGCAGTACTTC. Its translation is CASSLFTKEQYF. The chain uses TRBV7-2 and TRBJ2-7; the D is unclear. The CDR3 is 12 residues long. Looked up from germline, CDR1 is SGHTA and CDR2 is FQGNSA. The ends were cut back, 2 bases at V and 7 bases at J, with 9 bases in the middle. The full variable domain, with the rest looked up from reference TRBV7-2 and TRBJ2-7, is GAGVSQSPSNKVTEKGKDVELRCDPISGHTALYWYRQSLGQGLEFLIYFQGNSAPDKSGLPSDRFSAERTGGSVSTLTIQRTQQEDSAVYLCASSLFTKEQYFGPGTRLTVT.

This clonotype was counted at least ten times. V gene TRBV20-1 combines with J gene TRBJ1-1, with D perhaps TRBD1 (6 bases). This CDR3 is built from 14 residues. Deletions cut 6 bases from V and 3 bases from J, with 17 bases between. Per the germline V gene, CDR1 is DFQATT and CDR2 is SNEGSKA (reference sequence). CDR3 DNA sequence: TGCAGTGCCAGCGGGGGGGCCGAGGACACTGAAGCTTTCTTT. Its protein product is CSASGGAEDTEAFF.

Many counts were recorded for this clonotype. The V gene is TRBV29-1, the J gene TRBJ2-1; D is unresolved. CDR3 size: 12 residues. Germline lookup yields CDR1 SQVTM and CDR2 ANQGSEA. Trimming removed 4 bases at V and 6 bases at J, with 10 bases between. The CDR3 loop reads CSVGRHPNEQFF. DNA for the CDR3: TGCAGCGTTGGGCGGCATCCCAATGAGCAGTTCTTC.

V gene TRBV29-1 combines with J gene TRBJ1-1, with TRBD1 as a possible D gene (5 bases). The CDR3 extends over 14 amino acids. Germline V gene sequence: CDR1 SQVTM, CDR2 ANQGSEA. Trimming removed 4 bases from V and 3 bases from J, with 15 bases in between. The CDR3 DNA follows: TGCAGCGTTGGGTTCCGAGGGGCGGACACTGAAGCTTTCTTT. Protein: CSVGFRGADTEAFF.

This clonotype showed up many times. CDR3 region: CASSLMRRQDEQFF. The CDR3 DNA is TGTGCCAGCAGTTTAATGCGCCGACAAGATGAGCAGTTCTTC. The chain joins TRBV12-3 or TRBV12-4 to TRBJ2-1; D not certain. The CDR3 runs 14 residues. The germline V and J ends were trimmed by 2 bases and 8 bases, with 13 bases remaining between them.

This chain joins TRBV12-3 or TRBV12-4 and TRBJ1-2, with D unresolved. V dropped 3 bases and J dropped 2 bases, with 7 bases sitting between them. The CDR3 sequence is 13 residues long. The CDR3 is CASSFGRNYGYTF. CDR3 sequence (DNA): TGTGCCAGCAGTTTTGGACGGAACTATGGCTACACCTTC.

The chain recombines TRBV6-2 or TRBV6-3 with TRBJ1-4, with D possibly being TRBD1 (5 bases). Germline-derived CDR1 and CDR2 are MNHEY and SVGEGT. Trimming pared 6 bases from V and 5 bases from J, leaving 16 bases between. This CDR3 has 15 residues. The CDR3 DNA is TGTGCCAGCAGCACTGACAGCCGCTTGAATGAAAAACTGTTTTTT. Its translation: CASSTDSRLNEKLFF.

The chain combines TRBV10-3 with TRBJ2-6; 8 nucleotides line up with TRBD2. The V gene's germline CDR1 is ENHRY and CDR2 SYGVKD. V trimming: 4 bases; J trimming: 2 bases; junction bases outside the gene matches: 4. CDR3 length equals 16 residues. The CDR3 DNA follows: TGTGCCATCAGTGGAGCGGGGGCAGCTGGGGCCAACGTCCTGACTTTC. Its translation is CAISGAGAAGANVLTF.